This passage covers 3 T cell receptor beta chains from one sample sequenced in a study of T cells after yellow fever vaccination. One entry per CDR3 protein, called by TCRdb with MiXCR from the 5' RACE reads. Of a few hundred thousand distinct CDR3 sequences in the sample, around 7% were seen once. The specimen comprised PBMCs, sampled about 41 days after the first yellow fever vaccination. Source of these receptors: a man between 18 and 35 years old who received the YFV17D yellow fever vaccine.

This clonotype was seen at least ten times. The chain combines TRBV7-2 with TRBJ2-5, with 7 bases lining up with TRBD1. CDR1 and CDR2 from the germline V gene are SGHTA and FQGNSA. V shed 5 bases, J shed 0 bases, and the junction held 3 bases outside the gene matches. The CDR3 extends over 14 amino acids. The CDR3 protein is CASSIQGHQETQYF. In DNA form, the CDR3 reads TGTGCCAGCAGCATACAGGGGCACCAAGAGACCCAGTACTTC. Full variable domain (remainder filled in from reference TRBV7-2 and TRBJ2-5): GAGVSQSPSNKVTEKGKDVELRCDPISGHTALYWYRQSLGQGLEFLIYFQGNSAPDKSGLPSDRFSAERTGGSVSTLTIQRTQQEDSAVYLCASSIQGHQETQYFGPGTRLLVL.

This clonotype was counted only a few times. This rearrangement joins TRBV20-1 to TRBJ2-1; 8 bases match TRBD2. Looked up from germline, CDR1 is DFQATT and CDR2 is SNEGSKA (reference sequence). The CDR3 spans 16 residues. V was clipped by 1 base and J by 2 bases; unmatched bases: 7. CDR3 region: CSARVSGGVTYNEQFF. CDR3 sequence (DNA): TGCAGTGCTAGAGTTTCGGGGGGGGTCACCTACAATGAGCAGTTCTTC.

A few counts support this clonotype. This chain joins TRBV21-1 and TRBJ2-1; the listed D gene, TRBD1, was not tested against the DNA. TRBV21-1 is flagged as a pseudogene. This CDR3 region has 16 residues. The DNA of the CDR3 is TGTGCCAGAGCGATAAAACAGGGGGTCCCCTTTCGGGAGCAGTTCTTC. Its protein product is CARAIKQGVPFREQFF.